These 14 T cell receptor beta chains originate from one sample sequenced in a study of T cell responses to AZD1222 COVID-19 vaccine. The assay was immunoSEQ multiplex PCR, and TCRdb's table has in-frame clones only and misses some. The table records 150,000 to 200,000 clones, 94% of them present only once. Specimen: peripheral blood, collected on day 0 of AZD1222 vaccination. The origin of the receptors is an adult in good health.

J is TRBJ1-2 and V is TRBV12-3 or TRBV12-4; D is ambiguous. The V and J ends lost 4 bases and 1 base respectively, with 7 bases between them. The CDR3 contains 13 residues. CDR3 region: CASSYKSNYGYTF. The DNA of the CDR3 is TGTGCCAGCAGTTATAAGAGTAACTATGGCTACACCTTC.

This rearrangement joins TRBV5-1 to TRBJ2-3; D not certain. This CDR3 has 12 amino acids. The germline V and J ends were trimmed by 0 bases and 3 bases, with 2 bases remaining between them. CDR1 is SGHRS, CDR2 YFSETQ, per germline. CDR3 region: CASSLATDTQYF. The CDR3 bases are TGCGCCAGCAGCTTGGCGACAGATACGCAGTATTTT.

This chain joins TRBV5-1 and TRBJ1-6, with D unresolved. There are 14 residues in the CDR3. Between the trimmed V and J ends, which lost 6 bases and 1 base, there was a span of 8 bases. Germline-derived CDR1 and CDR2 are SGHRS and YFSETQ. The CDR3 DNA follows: TGCGCCAGCAACGTAGGGTCCTATAATTCACCCCTCCACTTT. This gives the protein CASNVGSYNSPLHF.

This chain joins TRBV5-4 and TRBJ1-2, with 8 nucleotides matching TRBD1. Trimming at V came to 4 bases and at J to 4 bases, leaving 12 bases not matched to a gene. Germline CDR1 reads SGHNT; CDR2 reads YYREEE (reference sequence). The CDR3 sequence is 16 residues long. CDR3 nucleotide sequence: TGTGCCAGCAGCGCGTGGACAGGGAGGAATGGCTATGGCTACACCTTC. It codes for CASSAWTGRNGYGYTF. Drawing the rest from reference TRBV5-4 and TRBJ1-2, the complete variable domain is ETGVTQSPTHLIKTRGQQVTLRCSSQSGHNTVSWYQQALGQGPQFIFQYYREEENGRGNFPPRFSGLQFPNYSSELNVNALELDDSALYLCASSAWTGRNGYGYTFGSGTRLTVV.

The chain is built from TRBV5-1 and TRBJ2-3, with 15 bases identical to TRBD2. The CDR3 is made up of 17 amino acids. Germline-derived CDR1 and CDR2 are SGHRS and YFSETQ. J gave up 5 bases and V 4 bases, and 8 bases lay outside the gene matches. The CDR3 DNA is TGCGCCAGCAGCGGCGGGACTAGCGGGAGGATAAAAGATACGCAGTATTTT. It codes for CASSGGTSGRIKDTQYF.

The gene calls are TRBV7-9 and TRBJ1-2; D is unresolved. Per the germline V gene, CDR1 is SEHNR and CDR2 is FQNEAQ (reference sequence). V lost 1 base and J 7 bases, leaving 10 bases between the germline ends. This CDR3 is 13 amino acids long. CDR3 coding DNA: TGTGCCAGCAGCTTAGGTTCACTACCTGGCTACACCTTC. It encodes CASSLGSLPGYTF.

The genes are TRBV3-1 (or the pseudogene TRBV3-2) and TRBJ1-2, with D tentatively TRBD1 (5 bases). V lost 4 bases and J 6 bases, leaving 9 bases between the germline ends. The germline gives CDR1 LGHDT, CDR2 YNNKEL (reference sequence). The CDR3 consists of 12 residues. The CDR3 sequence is CASSPRGHGYTF. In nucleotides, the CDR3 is TGTGCCAGCAGCCCCCGGGGCCATGGCTACACCTTC.

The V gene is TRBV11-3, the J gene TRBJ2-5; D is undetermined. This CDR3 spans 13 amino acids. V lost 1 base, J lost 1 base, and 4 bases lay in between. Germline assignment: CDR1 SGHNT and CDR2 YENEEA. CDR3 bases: TGTGCCAGCAGCTTAGGGGTCCAAGAGACCCAGTACTTC. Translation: CASSLGVQETQYF.

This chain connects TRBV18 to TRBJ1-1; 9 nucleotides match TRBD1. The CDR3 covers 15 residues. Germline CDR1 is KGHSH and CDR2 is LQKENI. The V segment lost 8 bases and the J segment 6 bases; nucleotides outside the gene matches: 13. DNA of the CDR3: TGTGCCAGCACGAAGACCGGGACAGGGTATTCTGAAGCTTTCTTT. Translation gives CASTKTGTGYSEAFF.

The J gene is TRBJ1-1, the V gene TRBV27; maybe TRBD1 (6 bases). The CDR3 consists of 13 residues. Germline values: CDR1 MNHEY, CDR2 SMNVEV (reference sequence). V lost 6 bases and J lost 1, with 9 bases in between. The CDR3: CASREGGNTEAFF. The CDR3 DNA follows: TGTGCCAGCAGGGAGGGGGGGAACACTGAAGCTTTCTTT.

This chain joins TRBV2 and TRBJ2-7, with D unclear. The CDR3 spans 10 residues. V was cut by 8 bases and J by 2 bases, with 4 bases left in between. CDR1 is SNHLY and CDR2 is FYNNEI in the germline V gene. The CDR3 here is CASGTYEQYF. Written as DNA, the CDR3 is TGTGCCAGCGGGACCTACGAGCAGTACTTC.

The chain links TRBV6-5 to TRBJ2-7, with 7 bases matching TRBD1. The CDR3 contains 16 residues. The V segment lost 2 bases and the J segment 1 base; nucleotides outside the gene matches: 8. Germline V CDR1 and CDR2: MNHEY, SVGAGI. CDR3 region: CASSYRPEQGSYEQYF. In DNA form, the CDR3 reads TGTGCCAGCAGTTACCGACCGGAACAGGGGTCCTACGAGCAGTACTTC.

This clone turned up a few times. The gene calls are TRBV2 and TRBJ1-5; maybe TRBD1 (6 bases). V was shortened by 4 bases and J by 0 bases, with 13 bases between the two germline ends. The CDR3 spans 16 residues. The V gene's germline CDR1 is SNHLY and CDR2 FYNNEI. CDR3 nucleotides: TGTGCCAGCAGTGCGCTGGCAGGGGATAGCAATCAGCCCCAGCATTTT. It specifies CASSALAGDSNQPQHF.

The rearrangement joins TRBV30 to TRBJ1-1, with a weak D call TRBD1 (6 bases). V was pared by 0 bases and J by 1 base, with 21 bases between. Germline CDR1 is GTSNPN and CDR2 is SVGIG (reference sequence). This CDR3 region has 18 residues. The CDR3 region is CAWSVLNLAGEKNTEAFF. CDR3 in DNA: TGTGCCTGGAGTGTACTAAATTTGGCAGGGGAGAAGAACACTGAAGCTTTCTTT. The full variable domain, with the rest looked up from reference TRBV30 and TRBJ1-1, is SQTIHQWPATLVQPVGSPLSLECTVEGTSNPNLYWYRQAAGRGLQLLFYSVGIGQISSEVPQNLSASRPQDRQFILSSKKLLLSDSGFYLCAWSVLNLAGEKNTEAFFGQGTRLTVV.